Below are 22 T cell receptor beta chains sequenced from a single sample in a study of cytomegalovirus exposure and HLA in healthy donors. Profiling relied on immunoSEQ multiplex PCR, and the TCRdb table lists in-frame clones only, not all of them. Counted here are about 330,000 clones, about nine tenths occurring once; the ten biggest clones make up around 0.84%. The sequenced sample consisted of PBMCs. Receptors were obtained from a woman younger than 35 in good health and CMV-seronegative.

The gene calls are TRBV6-1 and TRBJ2-7; D not resolved. V was clipped by 4 bases and J by 6 bases, with 7 bases between them. The CDR3 contains 11 residues. CDR1 is MNHNS, CDR2 SASEGT, per germline. The CDR3 protein is CASSGGVEQYF. CDR3 sequence (DNA): TGTGCCAGCAGTGGTGGAGTCGAGCAGTACTTC.

The V and J genes are TRBV6-1 and TRBJ2-7; 12 bases map to TRBD2. The CDR3 is 20 amino acids. From germline, CDR1 is MNHNS and CDR2 SASEGT. With 1 base clipped from V and 2 bases from J, the junction kept 15 bases outside the gene matches. CDR3 DNA sequence: TGTGCCAGCAGTGAAGATTTCCTGAGACTAGCGGGAGTACGGGCCTACGAGCAGTACTTC. Encoded protein: CASSEDFLRLAGVRAYEQYF.

The chain has TRBV2 and TRBJ2-1; 7 nucleotides agree with TRBD2. Germline V gene data show CDR1 as SNHLY and CDR2 as FYNNEI. This CDR3 is built from 15 residues. Trimming removed 8 bases from V and 5 bases from J; junction bases left unmatched: 12. This CDR3 is CASFEGQGGDNEQFF. The CDR3 region has the DNA TGTGCCAGCTTCGAGGGGCAGGGAGGGGACAATGAGCAGTTCTTC.

This clone was recorded only once. The chain is built from TRBV27 and TRBJ2-3; D uncertain. V was pared by 0 bases and J by 4 bases, with 8 bases between. Germline CDR1 MNHEY, CDR2 SMNVEV (reference sequence). CDR3 length equals 14 residues. DNA for the CDR3: TGTGCCAGCAGTTTATCCAGGTTATCAGATACGCAGTATTTT. Its protein product is CASSLSRLSDTQYF.

This chain joins TRBV30 and TRBJ2-3; 12 bases line up with TRBD2. Trimming took 7 bases from V and 3 from J; bases not matched to a gene: 2. CDR3 length: 13 amino acids. Germline V gene lookup returns CDR1 GTSNPN and CDR2 SVGIG (reference sequence). This chain's CDR3 is CAFGLAGTDTQYF. The DNA for the CDR3 is TGTGCCTTTGGACTAGCGGGGACAGATACGCAGTATTTT.

The chain joins TRBV28 to TRBJ1-2; 9 bases align to TRBD1. The CDR3 runs to 13 residues. V shed 5 bases and J 8 bases; nucleotides not matched to a gene: 6. Germline V gene data show CDR1 as MDHEN and CDR2 as SYDVKM. The CDR3 reads CASSQGQGGGYTF. In DNA form, the CDR3 reads TGTGCCAGCAGTCAGGGACAGGGTGGAGGCTACACCTTC.

The chain has TRBV2 and TRBJ1-5; tentatively, D is TRBD1 (6 bases). The CDR3 totals 16 residues. Looked up from germline, CDR1 is SNHLY and CDR2 is FYNNEI. V dropped 5 bases and J dropped 2 bases, with 16 bases sitting between them. The CDR3 sequence: CASSRMGGGGNQPQHF. CDR3 coding DNA: TGTGCCAGCAGTAGGATGGGAGGGGGTGGCAATCAGCCCCAGCATTTT.

Concerning this clone: The sample carries other DNA sequences with the same CDR3. The chain joins TRBV28 to TRBJ2-7; 8 nucleotides align to TRBD1. Germline trimming cut 6 bases from V and 2 bases from J; bases unmatched to any gene: 0. The CDR3 runs 12 residues. Germline V gives CDR1 MDHEN, CDR2 SYDVKM. The CDR3 nucleotides read TGTGCCAGCAGACAGGGGGCCTACGAGCAGTACTTC. Amino acid sequence: CASRQGAYEQYF.

The genes are TRBV11-2 and TRBJ1-2; a possible D gene is TRBD1 (5 bases). With 6 bases removed from V and 1 base from J, the gap between germline ends came to 27 bases. CDR3 length equals 19 residues. CDR1 is SGHAT and CDR2 is FQNNGV in the germline V gene. The CDR3 DNA reads TGTGCCAGCAGTCACCCGGCCCGTGATAGAGAACAGGATAACTATGGCTACACCTTC. It specifies CASSHPARDREQDNYGYTF. The full variable domain, in which reference TRBV11-2 and TRBJ1-2 provide the parts outside the CDR3, is EAGVAQSPRYKIIEKRQSVAFWCNPISGHATLYWYQQILGQGPKLLIQFQNNGVVDDSQLPKDRFSAERLKGVDSTLKIQPAKLEDSAVYLCASSHPARDREQDNYGYTFGSGTRLTVV.

Only one count was recorded for this clone. The chain recombines TRBV27 with TRBJ2-6; 8 bases are a match to TRBD1. CDR3 length equals 15 residues. Germline CDR1 MNHEY, CDR2 SMNVEV (reference sequence). V gave up 7 bases and J gave up 9 bases; unmatched junction bases: 11. The CDR3 nucleotides read TGTGCCAGCAACCAGGCCGGGACAGGTAACAACGTCCTGACTTTC. This gives the protein CASNQAGTGNNVLTF. The whole variable domain, filled in from reference TRBV27 and TRBJ2-6, reads EAQVTQNPRYLITVTGKKLTVTCSQNMNHEYMSWYRQDPGLGLRQIYYSMNVEVTDKGDVPEGYKVSRKEKRNFPLILESPSPNQTSLYFCASNQAGTGNNVLTFGAGSRLTVL.

The chain uses TRBV5-6 and TRBJ2-7; D is uncertain. The CDR3 sequence is 11 residues long. Germline CDR1 SGHDT, CDR2 YYEEEE. V shed 5 bases and J shed 6 bases, with 9 bases lying between them. CDR3 nucleotide sequence: TGTGCCAGCAGGGGCAGTGGCGAGCAGTACTTC. Encoded protein: CASRGSGEQYF.

The chain joins TRBV10-3 to TRBJ2-7, with 9 bases identical to TRBD2. The CDR3 runs to 14 residues. The V gene's germline CDR1 is ENHRY and CDR2 SYGVKD. With V trimmed by 4 bases and J by 2 bases, 3 bases remained unmatched. CDR3 in DNA: TGTGCCATCAGTGTAGCGGGAGCGGCCTACGAGCAGTACTTC. Its translation: CAISVAGAAYEQYF.

V is TRBV13 and J is TRBJ2-1; D is ambiguous. The CDR3 runs to 16 residues. Deletions cut 4 bases from V and 10 bases from J, with 23 bases between. Germline assignment: CDR1 PRHDT and CDR2 FYEKMQ (reference sequence). The CDR3 loop reads CASSSPSQVGNLEQFF. The CDR3 DNA reads TGTGCCAGCAGCTCTCCATCTCAGGTTGGCAACTTGGAGCAGTTCTTC.

The chain links TRBV4-3 to TRBJ1-4; a possible D gene is TRBD1 (6 bases). Trimming took off 3 bases at V and 6 bases at J, with 17 bases between the two ends. The CDR3 loop spans 16 amino acids. In germline, CDR1 is LGHNA, CDR2 YSLEER. The CDR3 nucleotides are TGCGCCAGCAGCCACTTTCCAGGGGAAGGGGATGAAAAACTGTTTTTT. Amino acid sequence: CASSHFPGEGDEKLFF.

This chain connects TRBV4-2 to TRBJ2-2, with 8 nucleotides matching TRBD1. J lost 5 bases, V lost 4 bases, and 9 bases had no gene match. Per germline, CDR1 LGHNA and CDR2 YNFKEQ. The CDR3 runs to 16 residues. CDR3 sequence (DNA): TGTGCCAGCAGCCCGAAGACAGGGGTGGTTACCGGGGAGCTGTTTTTT. Translating gives CASSPKTGVVTGELFF.

This CDR3 reads CASGGSGSFADTQYF. CDR3 in DNA: TGCGCCAGCGGGGGTAGCGGGAGTTTCGCAGATACGCAGTATTTT. The chain joins TRBV5-1 to TRBJ2-3, with 9 bases identical to TRBD2. CDR1 SGHRS and CDR2 YFSETQ come from the germline V gene. The CDR3 length is 15 residues. After removal of 7 bases from V and 4 bases from J, the junction contained 10 bases not matched to a gene.

The V gene is TRBV28, the J gene TRBJ2-3, with 15 bases matching TRBD2. Trimming removed 4 bases from V and 8 bases from J; junction bases left unmatched: 13. CDR3 length: 18 residues. From germline, CDR1 is MDHEN and CDR2 SYDVKM. CDR3 sequence (DNA): TGTGCCAGCAGTTCTTCACGGACTAGCGGGAGGGAGGAGGGTACGCAGTATTTT. As protein: CASSSSRTSGREEGTQYF.

This sequence joins TRBV7-9 and TRBJ2-7, with D perhaps matching TRBD1 (6 bases). Germline lookup yields CDR1 SEHNR and CDR2 FQNEAQ (reference sequence). CDR3 length: 16 amino acids. V lost 6 bases to trimming and J lost 0 bases, with 18 bases between them. The chain's CDR3 is CASSLTMGHDSYEQYF. The CDR3 nucleotides are TGTGCCAGCAGTCTGACTATGGGACACGACTCCTACGAGCAGTACTTC.

The chain links TRBV4-2 to TRBJ2-5; 7 bases fit TRBD2. V gave up 2 bases and J gave up 5 bases; unmatched junction bases: 8. Germline V gene data show CDR1 as LGHNA and CDR2 as YNFKEQ. The CDR3 sequence is 15 residues long. The CDR3 DNA is TGTGCCAGCAGCCAATACCAGGGAGGGTCGGAGACCCAGTACTTC. This codes for CASSQYQGGSETQYF.

The V and J genes are TRBV9 and TRBJ2-1; TRBD2 aligns across 10 bases. The trim removed 6 bases at V and 7 bases at J, leaving 7 bases unmatched. Germline V CDR1 and CDR2: SGDLS, YYNGEE. The CDR3 runs to 14 residues. The CDR3 sequence: CASKGASGGNEQFF. For the CDR3, the DNA is TGTGCCAGCAAGGGGGCTAGCGGGGGAAATGAGCAGTTCTTC.

The genes are TRBV2 and TRBJ1-1; weak D call: TRBD1 (5 bases). Trimming removed 8 bases from V and 1 base from J, with 20 bases in between. The germline gives CDR1 SNHLY, CDR2 FYNNEI. The CDR3 loop spans 16 amino acids. CDR3 amino acids: CASSWGGALGNTEAFF. CDR3 nucleotides: TGTGCCAGCTCTTGGGGAGGGGCTTTAGGGAACACTGAAGCTTTCTTT. The full variable domain, its missing parts supplied by reference TRBV2 and TRBJ1-1, is EPEVTQTPSHQVTQMGQEVILRCVPISNHLYFYWYRQILGQKVEFLVSFYNNEISEKSEIFDDQFSVERPDGSNFTLKIRSTKLEDSAMYFCASSWGGALGNTEAFFGQGTRLTVV.

This clone has just one count. This rearrangement joins TRBV12-5 to TRBJ2-5; D is unresolved. CDR1 and CDR2 from the germline V gene are LGHNT and FRNRAP. V was pared by 2 bases and J by 7 bases, with 5 bases between. CDR3 length equals 11 residues. As DNA, the CDR3 is TGTGCTAGTGGTTTGAGAGGGACCCAGTACTTC. As protein: CASGLRGTQYF.